The entry that follows covers one TCR beta chain sequence. What it binds is not known. The entry originates in a study of graft-versus-host responses after intestinal transplantation. Across the whole study: The transplants performed in recipients were multivisceral, liver-intestinal, or isolated intestinal. Uniformly, recipients were administered anti-thymocyte globulin induction with subsequent tacrolimus and steroids for around 3 years. Regarding the study as a whole: GvH clonotypes were identified within recipient marrow, with a subset emerging first in ileum or blood. Peak GvH clone levels in circulation were associated with early post-transplant HvG declines.

Processing of graft tissue released intraepithelial and lamina propria lymphocytes. There are 17 residues in the CDR3. V lost 3 bases and J 2 bases, leaving 20 bases between the germline ends. Germline V gene data show CDR1 as SGHNT and CDR2 as YYREEE (reference sequence). Generated by immunoSEQ multiplex PCR, the TCRdb table keeps only in-frame clones and is missing some. The data contain 60,000 to 75,000 clones, around 90% of them singletons. This chain joins TRBV5-4 and TRBJ1-1, with D maybe TRBD1 (6 bases). The sample consisted of ileum tissue, taken 357 days after transplant. The TCR was taken from a human patient who received an intestinal transplant, so some T cells may come from the graft donor. The CDR3 DNA is TGTGCCAGCAGCTCGGTCGACAGGCCTGGGGGCAACACTGAAGCTTTCTTT. This encodes CASSSVDRPGGNTEAFF. The variable domain in full, completed from reference TRBV5-4 and TRBJ1-1, reads ETGVTQSPTHLIKTRGQQVTLRCSSQSGHNTVSWYQQALGQGPQFIFQYYREEENGRGNFPPRFSGLQFPNYSSELNVNALELDDSALYLCASSSVDRPGGNTEAFFGQGTRLTVV.